This TCR beta chain stems from a study of circulating and synovial CD4+ cells in juvenile arthritis. This CDR3 is built from 16 residues. Trimming cost V 6 bases and J 5 bases; bases outside gene matches: 11. CDR1 MNHNY and CDR2 SVGAGI come from the germline V gene (reference sequence). TCRdb's table, derived via immunoSEQ multiplex PCR, lists solely in-frame clones and lacks some. The repertoire holds about 32,000 clones, with over 85% as singletons. The rearrangement links TRBV6-6 to TRBJ2-5; 11 bases are shared with TRBD2. Material for sequencing was CD4+ T cells from blood. The source is a human donor with juvenile idiopathic arthritis. CDR3 region: CASSRDLAGGKETQYF. The CDR3 DNA reads as TGTGCCAGCAGCCGAGATTTAGCGGGAGGGAAGGAGACCCAGTACTTC.